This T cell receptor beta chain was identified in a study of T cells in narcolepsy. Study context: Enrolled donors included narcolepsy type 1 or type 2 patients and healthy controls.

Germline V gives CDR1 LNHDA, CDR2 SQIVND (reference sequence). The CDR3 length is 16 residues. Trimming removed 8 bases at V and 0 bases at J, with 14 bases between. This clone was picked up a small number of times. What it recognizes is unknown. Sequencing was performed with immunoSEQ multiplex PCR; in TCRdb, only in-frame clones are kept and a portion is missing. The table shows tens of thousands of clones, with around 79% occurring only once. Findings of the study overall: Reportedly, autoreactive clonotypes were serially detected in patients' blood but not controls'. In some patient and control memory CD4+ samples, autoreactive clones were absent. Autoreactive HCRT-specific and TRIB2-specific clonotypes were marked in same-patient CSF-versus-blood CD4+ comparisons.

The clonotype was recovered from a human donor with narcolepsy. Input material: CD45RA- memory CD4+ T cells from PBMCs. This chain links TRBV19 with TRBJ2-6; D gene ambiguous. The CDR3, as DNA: TGTGCCAGTCGGCAGGACCACAGCTCTGGGGCCAACGTCCTGACTTTC. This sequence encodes CASRQDHSSGANVLTF.